The 4 T cell receptor beta chains in this list originate from one sample, sequenced in a study of PD-L1 blockade in urothelial cancer. The protocol was immunoSEQ multiplex PCR, while the TCRdb copy is restricted to in-frame clones and leaves out a portion. The repertoire has approximately 50,000 clones, more than 70% of them found once; the top ten carry around 2.5%. The time point: peripheral blood 6 weeks after treatment start. The source material was PBMCs, sampled around atezolizumab (anti-PD-L1) treatment. All receptors derive from a man aged 60 to 75 with urothelial cancer.

The CDR3 DNA reads TGTGCCAGCAGCTTAGGAACAGGGGCGATCGGGGAGCTGTTTTTT. Translating it yields CASSLGTGAIGELFF. The chain employs TRBV11-2 and TRBJ2-2, with TRBD1 matching over 7 bases. CDR3 length: 15 amino acids. Germline V CDR1 and CDR2: SGHAT, FQNNGV. V shed 1 base and J 7 bases; nucleotides not matched to a gene: 6.

The chain combines TRBV11-2 with TRBJ2-3; weak D call: TRBD1 (6 bases). V lost 3 bases to trimming and J lost 3 bases, with 7 bases between them. Per the germline V gene, CDR1 is SGHAT and CDR2 is FQNNGV. The CDR3 loop spans 13 amino acids. The CDR3 is CASSFTGTDTQYF. The CDR3 DNA reads TGTGCCAGCAGCTTTACAGGGACAGATACGCAGTATTTT.

J is TRBJ1-1 and V is TRBV28; TRBD1 matches at 8 bases. Germline V gene lookup returns CDR1 MDHEN and CDR2 SYDVKM. The CDR3 runs to 16 residues. Losses at the gene ends were 2 bases for V and 5 bases for J; bases not matched to a gene: 10. CDR3 bases: TGTGCCAGCAGTTTACTCCCCCAGACAGGGGCGACTGAAGCTTTCTTT. The encoded protein is CASSLLPQTGATEAFF.

This clone showed up just once. The chain has TRBV9 and TRBJ2-3, with D possibly TRBD2 on 6 matching bases. This CDR3 comprises 16 residues. The germline V gene has CDR1 SGDLS and CDR2 YYNGEE. Trimming removed 4 bases from V and 4 bases from J, with 19 bases in between. Written as DNA, the CDR3 is TGTGCCAGCAGCCGGCTGGGCGGGGATTGGGCAGATACGCAGTATTTT. Protein sequence: CASSRLGGDWADTQYF.